This T cell receptor beta chain appears in the sequencing data of a study of blood T cell repertoires in COVID-19. Study-level information: T cells, B-cell-depleted T cells, or PBMCs provided the cDNA or gDNA that served as material.

Repertoires were generated with immunoSEQ multiplex PCR, while TCRdb's copy carries only in-frame clones and drops some. The table records 40,000 or so clones, about 85% of them present only once. Trimming took off 4 bases at V and 0 bases at J, with 10 bases between the two ends. This CDR3 contains 14 residues. Germline values: CDR1 SGHTS, CDR2 YDEGEE. Sequenced sample: peripheral blood. This clonotype was obtained from a human donor in a cohort sampled during active COVID-19. This chain joins TRBV5-8 and TRBJ1-1; no firm D call. CDR3 DNA: TGTGCCAGCAGCCACCGCGGGGTGAACACTGAAGCTTTCTTT. It translates to CASSHRGVNTEAFF.